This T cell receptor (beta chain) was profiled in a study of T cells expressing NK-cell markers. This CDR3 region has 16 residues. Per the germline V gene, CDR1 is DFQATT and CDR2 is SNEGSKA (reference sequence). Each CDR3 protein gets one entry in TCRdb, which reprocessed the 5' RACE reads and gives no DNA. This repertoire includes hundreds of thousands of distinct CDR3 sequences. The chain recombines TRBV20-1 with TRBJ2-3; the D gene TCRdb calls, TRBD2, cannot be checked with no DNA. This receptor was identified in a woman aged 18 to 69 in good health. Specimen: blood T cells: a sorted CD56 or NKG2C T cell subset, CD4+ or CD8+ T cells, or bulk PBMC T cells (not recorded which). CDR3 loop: CSAPGGGTYSTDTQYF.